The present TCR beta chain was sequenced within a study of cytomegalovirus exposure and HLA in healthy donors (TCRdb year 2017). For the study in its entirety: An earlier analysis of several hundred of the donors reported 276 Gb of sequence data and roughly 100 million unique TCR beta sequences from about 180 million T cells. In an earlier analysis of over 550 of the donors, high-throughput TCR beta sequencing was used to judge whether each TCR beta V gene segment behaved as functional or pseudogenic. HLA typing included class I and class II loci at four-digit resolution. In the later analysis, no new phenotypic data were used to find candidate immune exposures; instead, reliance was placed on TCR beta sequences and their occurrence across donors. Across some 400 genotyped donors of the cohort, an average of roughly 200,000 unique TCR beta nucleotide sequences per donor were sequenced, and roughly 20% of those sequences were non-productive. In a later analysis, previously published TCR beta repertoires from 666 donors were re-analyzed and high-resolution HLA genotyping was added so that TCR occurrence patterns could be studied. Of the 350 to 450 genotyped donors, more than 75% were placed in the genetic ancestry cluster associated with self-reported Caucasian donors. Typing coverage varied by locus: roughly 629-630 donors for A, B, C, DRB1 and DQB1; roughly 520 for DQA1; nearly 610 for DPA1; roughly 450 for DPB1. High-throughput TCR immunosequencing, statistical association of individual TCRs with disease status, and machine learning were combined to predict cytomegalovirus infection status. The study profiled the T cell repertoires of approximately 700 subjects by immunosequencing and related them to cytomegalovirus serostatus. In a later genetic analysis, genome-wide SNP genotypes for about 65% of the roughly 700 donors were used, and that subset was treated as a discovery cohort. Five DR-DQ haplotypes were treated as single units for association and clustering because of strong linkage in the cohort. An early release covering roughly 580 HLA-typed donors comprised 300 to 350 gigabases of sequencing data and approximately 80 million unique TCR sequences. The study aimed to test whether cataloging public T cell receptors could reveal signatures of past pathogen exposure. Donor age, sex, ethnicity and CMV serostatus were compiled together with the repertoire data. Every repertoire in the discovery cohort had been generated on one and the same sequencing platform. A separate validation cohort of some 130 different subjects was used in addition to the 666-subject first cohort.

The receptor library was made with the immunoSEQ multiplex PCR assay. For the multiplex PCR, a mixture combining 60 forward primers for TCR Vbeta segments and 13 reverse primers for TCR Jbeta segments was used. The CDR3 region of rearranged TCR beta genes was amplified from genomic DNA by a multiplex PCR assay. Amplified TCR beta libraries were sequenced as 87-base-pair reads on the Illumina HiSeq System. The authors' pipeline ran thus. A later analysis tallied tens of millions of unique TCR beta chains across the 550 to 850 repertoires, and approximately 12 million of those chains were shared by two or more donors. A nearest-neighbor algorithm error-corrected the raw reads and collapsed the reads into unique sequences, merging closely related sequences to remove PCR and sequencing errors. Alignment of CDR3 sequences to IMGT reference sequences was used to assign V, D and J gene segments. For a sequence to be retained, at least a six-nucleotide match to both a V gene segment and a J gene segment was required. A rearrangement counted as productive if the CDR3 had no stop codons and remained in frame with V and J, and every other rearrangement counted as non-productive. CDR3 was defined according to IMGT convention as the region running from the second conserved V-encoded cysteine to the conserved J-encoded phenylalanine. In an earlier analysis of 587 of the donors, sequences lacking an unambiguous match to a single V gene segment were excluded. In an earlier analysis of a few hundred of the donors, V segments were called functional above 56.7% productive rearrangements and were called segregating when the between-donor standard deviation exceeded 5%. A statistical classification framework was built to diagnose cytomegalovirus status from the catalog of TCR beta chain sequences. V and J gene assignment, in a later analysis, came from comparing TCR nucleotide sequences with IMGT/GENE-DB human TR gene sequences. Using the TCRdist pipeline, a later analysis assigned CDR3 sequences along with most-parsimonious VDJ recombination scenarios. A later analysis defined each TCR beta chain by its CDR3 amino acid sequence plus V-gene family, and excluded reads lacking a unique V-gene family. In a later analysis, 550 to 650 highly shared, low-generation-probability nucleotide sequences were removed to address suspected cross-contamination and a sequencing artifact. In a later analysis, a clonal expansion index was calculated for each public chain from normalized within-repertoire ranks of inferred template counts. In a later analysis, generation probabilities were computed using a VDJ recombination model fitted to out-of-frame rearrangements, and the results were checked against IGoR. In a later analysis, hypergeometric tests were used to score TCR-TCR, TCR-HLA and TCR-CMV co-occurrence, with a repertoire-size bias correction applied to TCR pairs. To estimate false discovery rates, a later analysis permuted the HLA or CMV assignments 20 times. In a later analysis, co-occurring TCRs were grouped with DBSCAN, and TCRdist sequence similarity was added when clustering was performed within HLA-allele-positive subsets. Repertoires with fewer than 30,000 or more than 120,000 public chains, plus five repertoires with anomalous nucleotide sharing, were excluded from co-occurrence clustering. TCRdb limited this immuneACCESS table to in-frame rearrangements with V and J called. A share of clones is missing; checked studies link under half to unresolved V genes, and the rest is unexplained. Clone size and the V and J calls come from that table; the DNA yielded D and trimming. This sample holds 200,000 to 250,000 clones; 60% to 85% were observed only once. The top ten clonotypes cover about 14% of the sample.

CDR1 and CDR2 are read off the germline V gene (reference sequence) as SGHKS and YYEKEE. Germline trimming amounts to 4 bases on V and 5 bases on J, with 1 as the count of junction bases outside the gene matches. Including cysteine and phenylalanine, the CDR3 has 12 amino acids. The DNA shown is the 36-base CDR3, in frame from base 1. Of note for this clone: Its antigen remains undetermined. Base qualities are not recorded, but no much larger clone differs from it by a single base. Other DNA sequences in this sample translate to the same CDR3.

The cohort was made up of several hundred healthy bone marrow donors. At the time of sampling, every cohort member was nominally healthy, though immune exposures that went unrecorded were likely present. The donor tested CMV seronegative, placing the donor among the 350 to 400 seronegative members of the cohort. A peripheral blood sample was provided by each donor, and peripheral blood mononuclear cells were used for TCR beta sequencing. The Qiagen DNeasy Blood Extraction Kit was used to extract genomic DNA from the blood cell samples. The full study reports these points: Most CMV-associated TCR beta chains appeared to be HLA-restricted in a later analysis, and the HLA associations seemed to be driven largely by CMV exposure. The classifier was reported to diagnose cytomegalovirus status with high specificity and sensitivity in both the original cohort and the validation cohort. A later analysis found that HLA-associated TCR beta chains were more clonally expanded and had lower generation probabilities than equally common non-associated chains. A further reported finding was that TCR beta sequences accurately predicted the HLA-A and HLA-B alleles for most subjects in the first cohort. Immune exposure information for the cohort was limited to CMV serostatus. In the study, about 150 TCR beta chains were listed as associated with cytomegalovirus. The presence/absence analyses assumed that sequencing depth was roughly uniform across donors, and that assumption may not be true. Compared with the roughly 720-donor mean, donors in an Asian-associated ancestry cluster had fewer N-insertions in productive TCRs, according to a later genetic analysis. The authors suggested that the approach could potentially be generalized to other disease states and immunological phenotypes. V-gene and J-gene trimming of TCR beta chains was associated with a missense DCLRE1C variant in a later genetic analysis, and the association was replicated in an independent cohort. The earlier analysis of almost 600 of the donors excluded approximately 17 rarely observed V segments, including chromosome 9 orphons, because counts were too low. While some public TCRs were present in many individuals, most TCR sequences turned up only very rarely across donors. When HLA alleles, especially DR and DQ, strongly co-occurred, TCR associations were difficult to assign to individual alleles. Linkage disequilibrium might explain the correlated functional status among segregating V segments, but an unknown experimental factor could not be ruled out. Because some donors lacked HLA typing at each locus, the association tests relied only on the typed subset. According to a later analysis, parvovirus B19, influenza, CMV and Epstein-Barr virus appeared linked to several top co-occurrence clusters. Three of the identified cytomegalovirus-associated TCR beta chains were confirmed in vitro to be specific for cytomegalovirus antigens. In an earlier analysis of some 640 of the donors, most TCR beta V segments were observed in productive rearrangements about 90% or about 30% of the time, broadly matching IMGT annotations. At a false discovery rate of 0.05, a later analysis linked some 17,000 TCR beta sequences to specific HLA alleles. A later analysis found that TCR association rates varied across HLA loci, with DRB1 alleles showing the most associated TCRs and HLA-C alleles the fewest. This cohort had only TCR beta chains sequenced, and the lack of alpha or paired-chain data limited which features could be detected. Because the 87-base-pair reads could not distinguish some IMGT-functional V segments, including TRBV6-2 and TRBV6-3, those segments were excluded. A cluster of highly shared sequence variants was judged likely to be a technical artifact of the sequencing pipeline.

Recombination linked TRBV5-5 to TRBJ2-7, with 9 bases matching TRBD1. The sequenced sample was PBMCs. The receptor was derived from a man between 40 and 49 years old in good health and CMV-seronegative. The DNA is TGTGCCAGCAGCCACAGGGGGCACGAGCAGTACTTC. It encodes CASSHRGHEQYF.